The rows below give T cell receptor beta chains drawn from one sample of a study of blood T cell repertoires in COVID-19. Repertoires were generated with immunoSEQ multiplex PCR, while TCRdb's copy carries only in-frame clones and drops some. The sample includes around 31,000 clones, 70% to 90% of them seen just once. The specimen sequenced was peripheral blood. The origin of the receptors is a man in his 60s with COVID-19, enrolled during active disease. The CDR3 runs from the conserved cysteine through the conserved F or W. A D gene is named only where the DNA matches it firmly. Clone size is given for some rows only: seen once, a few or many times, or a class if the clone is expanded.

TRBV6-2/TRBV6-3	NA	TRBJ1-2	NA	TGTGCCAGCAGTTACATGAGGAACTATGGCTACACCTTC	CASSYMRNYGYTF
TRBV19	NA	TRBJ1-1	NA	TGTGCCAGTAGTACAGGATTGAACACTGAAGCTTTCTTT	CASSTGLNTEAFF
TRBV29-1	NA	TRBJ1-2	TRBD1	TGCAGCGTTTTGAGAGGGGGCGCGGGTCTACTCTATGGCTACACCTTC	CSVLRGGAGLLYGYTF
TRBV5-6	NA	TRBJ2-6	NA	TGTGCCAGCAGCTTGACGGGGGATCCGCTCTCTGGGGCCAACGTCCTGACTTTC	CASSLTGDPLSGANVLTF
TRBV24-1	NA	TRBJ1-1	TRBD1	TGTGCCACCAGTAAAACAGGGGACACTGAAGCTTTCTTT	CATSKTGDTEAFF
TRBV9	NA	TRBJ2-2	NA	TGTGCCAGCAGCGGAGTTCTGGCCGGGGAGCTGTTTTTT	CASSGVLAGELFF
TRBV7-8	NA	TRBJ2-1	NA	TGTGCCAGCAGCTTGGGGCCAATATATGAGCAGTTCTTC	CASSLGPIYEQFF
TRBV3-1/TRBV3-2	NA	TRBJ2-7	NA	TGTGCCAGCAGCCAAGTGGGGCACTACGAGCAGTACTTC	CASSQVGHYEQYF
TRBV18	NA	TRBJ1-1	TRBD1	TGTGCCAGCTCACCTTATGTTGCGGACAGGGGGAACACTGAAGCTTTCTTT	CASSPYVADRGNTEAFF
TRBV9	NA	TRBJ2-2	NA	TGTGCCACCCCCCCCCAGGAAAACACCGGGGAGCTGTTTTTT	CATPPQENTGELFF
TRBV5-4	NA	TRBJ2-1	NA	TGTGCCAGCAGCCCGGACGGGGGAGCCTACAATGAGCAGTTCTTC	CASSPDGGAYNEQFF
TRBV28	NA	TRBJ1-1	TRBD1	TGTGCCAGCAGTTTGATCAGCGACAGGGGATGGGCTTTCTTT	CASSLISDRGWAFF
TRBV7-2	NA	TRBJ1-2	NA	TGTGCCAGCAGCTTCCAGGGGAGCTATGGCTACACCTTC	CASSFQGSYGYTF
TRBV5-6	NA	TRBJ1-5	NA	TGTGCCAGCAGCTTCGGGGGAGTTAGCAATCAGCCCCAGCATTTT	CASSFGGVSNQPQHF
TRBV19	NA	TRBJ1-1	NA	TGTGCCACCCAGGGACACCCGAACACTGAAGCTTTCTTT	CATQGHPNTEAFF
TRBV6-5	NA	TRBJ2-1	TRBD2	TGTGCCAGCACCCCACTAGCGGGAGGGGGGAGTGAGCAGTTCTTC	CASTPLAGGGSEQFF
TRBV3-1/TRBV3-2	NA	TRBJ2-1	NA	TGTGCCAGCAGCCGAGGTGGGGCGAGGTACAATGAGCAGTTCTTC	CASSRGGARYNEQFF
TRBV12-3/TRBV12-4	NA	TRBJ1-1	NA	TGTGCCAGCAGTCTGAGGGCCAACACTGAAGCTTTCTTT	CASSLRANTEAFF
TRBV19	NA	TRBJ2-2	NA	TGTGCCAGTAGCCGAGGTCGAGGGAGGAAGGCGTACACCGGGGAGCTGTTTTTT	CASSRGRGRKAYTGELFF
TRBV10-2	once	TRBJ1-5	NA	TGCGCCAGCAGTGGGTGGGGGCGCGGGAGCAATCAGCCCCAGCATTTT	CASSGWGRGSNQPQHF
TRBV2	NA	TRBJ2-2	TRBD2	TGTGCCAGCGGTACTAGCGGGGGTACGGTGAACACCGGGGAGCTGTTTTTT	CASGTSGGTVNTGELFF
TRBV29-1	NA	TRBJ1-5	NA	TGCAGCGTTGGGGGGCAAAGGGCTCAGCCCCAGCATTTT	CSVGGQRAQPQHF
TRBV19	NA	TRBJ2-7	NA	TGTGCCAGTAGTGAGACAGGAGCCTACGAGCAGTACTTC	CASSETGAYEQYF
TRBV29-1	NA	TRBJ1-2	NA	TGCAGCGTTGAAGAGCAGGGGAAAAACTATGGCTACACCTTC	CSVEEQGKNYGYTF
TRBV2	once	TRBJ2-7	TRBD1	TGTGCCAGCAGTAACAGGGGTATCAACGAGCAGTACTTC	CASSNRGINEQYF
TRBV5-1	few	TRBJ2-3	NA	TGCGCCAGCAGCTTGGACATCACAGATACGCAGTATTTT	CASSLDITDTQYF
TRBV4-3	NA	TRBJ2-1	TRBD2	TGCGCCAGCAGCCAGGGACTAGCGGGTGGTGAGCAGTTCTTC	CASSQGLAGGEQFF
TRBV5-5	NA	TRBJ2-3	TRBD1	TGTGCCAGCAGCTTGGGGACAGGAACAGATACGCAGTATTTT	CASSLGTGTDTQYF